The 22 T cell receptor beta chains given below trace back to one sample, sequenced in a study of blood T cell repertoires in COVID-19. The table came from immunoSEQ multiplex PCR; TCRdb's copy has only in-frame clones and leaves some out. The repertoire consists of fewer than 150,000 clones, with 83% occurring once and the leading ten covering approximately 20%. The source material was PBMCs or T cells enriched from blood (not recorded which). These receptors came from a man aged 30 to 45 who had recovered from COVID-19.

The CDR3 DNA follows: TGTGCCAGCAGGCCTTCCCCGGACTATGGCTACACCTTC. Translating it yields CASRPSPDYGYTF. The V call is TRBV5-5, the J call TRBJ1-2; D not resolved. The CDR3 is 13 amino acids. Germline V lookup: CDR1 SGHKS, CDR2 YYEKEE (reference sequence). Trimming removed 5 bases at V and 3 bases at J, with 11 bases between.

This clone appeared a single time. This chain links TRBV9 with TRBJ2-7; D is possibly TRBD2 (5 bases). CDR3 size: 15 residues. Trimming removed 0 bases at V and 3 bases at J, with 13 bases between. CDR1 is SGDLS, CDR2 YYNGEE, per germline. CDR3 residues: CASSVADAGNYEQYF. As DNA, the CDR3 is TGTGCCAGCAGCGTAGCGGATGCCGGGAACTACGAGCAGTACTTC.

The chain has TRBV7-2 and TRBJ2-7, with 9 nucleotides matching TRBD2. The CDR3 extends over 16 amino acids. With 3 bases clipped from V and 1 base from J, the junction kept 7 bases outside the gene matches. Looked up from germline, CDR1 is SGHTA and CDR2 is FQGNSA. CDR3 region: CASSFGGRAVSYEQYF. The CDR3 DNA reads as TGTGCCAGCAGCTTCGGCGGGAGGGCGGTGTCCTACGAGCAGTACTTC.

The chain couples TRBV10-1 to TRBJ1-4; 8 bases are a match to TRBD1. The CDR3 loop spans 14 amino acids. V shed 5 bases and J 8 bases; nucleotides not matched to a gene: 7. Per germline, CDR1 WNHNN and CDR2 SYGVQD (reference sequence). CDR3 sequence reads: CASSSDRVGEKLFF. The CDR3 DNA reads TGCGCCAGCAGTTCGGACAGGGTTGGGGAAAAACTGTTTTTT.

This clone was detected only once. CDR3 sequence: CASSKFSGRDTQYF. As DNA, the CDR3 is TGTGCCAGTAGTAAATTTAGCGGGAGAGATACGCAGTATTTT. The J gene is TRBJ2-3, the V gene TRBV19; 9 positions agree with TRBD2. J was trimmed by 5 bases and V by 4 bases; bases with no gene match: 4. This CDR3 is built from 14 residues. Germline V gene sequence: CDR1 LNHDA, CDR2 SQIVND (reference sequence).

This clone came up many times. The J gene is TRBJ2-7, the V gene TRBV5-5, with D hard to call. This CDR3 is built from 11 residues. Germline V gives CDR1 SGHKS, CDR2 YYEKEE (reference sequence). Trimming left V 4 bases short and J 5 bases short, with 7 bases between. This CDR3 is CASSAHHEQYF. The CDR3 DNA reads as TGTGCCAGCAGCGCGCACCACGAGCAGTACTTC.

The V gene is TRBV5-1, the J gene TRBJ2-3, with 7 bases matching TRBD2. The CDR3 consists of 15 residues. CDR1 SGHRS and CDR2 YFSETQ come from the germline V gene. The ends lost 0 bases at V and 5 bases at J; junction bases unmatched: 6. CDR3 in DNA: TGCGCCAGCAGCTTGGAGCTAGCGGTAATAGATACGCAGTATTTT. Protein: CASSLELAVIDTQYF.

The table lists this clone with a count of one. This CDR3 reads CASSYGTGGAEQFF. The DNA of the CDR3 is TGTGCCAGCAGCTACGGGACAGGGGGGGCTGAGCAGTTCTTC. V usage is TRBV5-4 and J usage is TRBJ2-1, with TRBD1 identical over 11 bases. CDR3 length equals 14 residues. Germline CDR1 SGHNT, CDR2 YYREEE (reference sequence). Trimming took 3 bases from V and 9 from J; bases not matched to a gene: 5.

V gene TRBV2 combines with J gene TRBJ2-5; 9 nucleotides match TRBD1. V dropped 4 bases and J dropped 5; count of bases not matched to a gene: 5. CDR3 length equals 14 residues. Germline-derived CDR1 and CDR2 are SNHLY and FYNNEI. The CDR3 reads CASSGDRDSETQYF. CDR3 nucleotide sequence: TGTGCCAGCAGTGGGGACAGGGATAGTGAGACCCAGTACTTC.

This rearrangement joins TRBV2 to TRBJ1-3; 7 nucleotides align to TRBD1. V shed 6 bases, J shed 2 bases, and the junction held 4 bases outside the gene matches. CDR1 is SNHLY, CDR2 FYNNEI, per germline. The CDR3 extends over 14 amino acids. DNA for the CDR3: TGTGCCAGCAGGGGGACAGTGACTGGAAACACCATATATTTT. This encodes CASRGTVTGNTIYF.

The rearrangement uses TRBV20-1 and TRBJ2-7, with no clear D. From germline, CDR1 is DFQATT and CDR2 SNEGSKA (reference sequence). V lost 3 bases, J lost 2 bases, and 8 bases lay in between. The CDR3 is made up of 12 amino acids. CDR3 bases: TGCAGTGCTAGTGCCTCGGCCTACGAGCAGTACGTC. Encoded protein: CSASASAYEQYV.

The chain has TRBV4-2 and TRBJ1-4, with 8 bases fitting TRBD1. The trim removed 1 base at V and 7 bases at J, leaving 5 bases unmatched. CDR1 is LGHNA, CDR2 YNFKEQ, per germline. This CDR3 contains 15 residues. CDR3 residues: CASSQVGQGLEKLFF. In DNA form, the CDR3 reads TGTGCCAGCAGCCAAGTAGGACAGGGACTTGAAAAACTGTTTTTT.

The rearrangement uses TRBV6-5 and TRBJ1-5, with D unclear. With 0 bases removed from V and 7 bases from J, the gap between germline ends came to 13 bases. The CDR3 has 15 amino acids. Germline lookup yields CDR1 MNHEY and CDR2 SVGAGI. In DNA, the CDR3 is TGTGCCAGCAGTTACTCGAGCTCAGGTTTACAGCCCCAGCATTTT. It yields the protein CASSYSSSGLQPQHF.

The chain uses TRBV6-5 and TRBJ1-3; no clear D. The CDR3 covers 15 residues. Trimming removed 0 bases from V and 1 base from J, with 7 bases in between. Per the germline V gene, CDR1 is MNHEY and CDR2 is SVGAGI. CDR3 protein: CASSYSRVSGNTIYF. The CDR3 DNA is TGTGCCAGCAGTTACTCGAGGGTATCTGGAAACACCATATATTTT.

This rearrangement joins TRBV6-5 to TRBJ1-1; tentative D call: TRBD1 (5 bases). Trimming shortened V by 7 bases and J by 7 bases, and 16 bases separated the two germline ends. The CDR3 consists of 13 residues. The germline CDR1 and CDR2 sequences are MNHEY and SVGAGI. CDR3 nucleotide sequence: TGTGCCAGCACTCCCGGAGGGAGGGGTGAAGCTTTCTTT. Translated: CASTPGGRGEAFF.

V and J are TRBV28 and TRBJ2-7; TRBD2 aligns across 8 bases. The CDR3 extends over 13 amino acids. V shed 6 bases and J 3 bases; nucleotides not matched to a gene: 4. CDR1 and CDR2 from the germline V gene are MDHEN and SYDVKM. DNA for the CDR3: TGTGCCAGCAGCACTACTAGCGGCTACGAGCAGTACTTC. Translated, it gives CASSTTSGYEQYF. Combining the CDR3 with reference TRBV28 and TRBJ2-7 gives the whole variable domain DVKVTQSSRYLVKRTGEKVFLECVQDMDHENMFWYRQDPGLGLRLIYFSYDVKMKEKGDIPEGYSVSREKKERFSLILESASTNQTSMYLCASSTTSGYEQYFGPGTRLTVT.

The rearrangement links TRBV11-3 to TRBJ2-1; D possibly corresponds to TRBD2 (6 bases). Germline V gene lookup returns CDR1 SGHNT and CDR2 YENEEA. This CDR3 region has 15 residues. Between the trimmed V and J ends, which lost 2 bases and 5 bases, there was a span of 13 bases. The CDR3 reads CASSLHGSGHNEQFF. CDR3 DNA: TGTGCCAGCAGCTTACACGGGAGCGGGCACAATGAGCAGTTCTTC.

This clone was observed a handful of times. The chain has TRBV19 and TRBJ1-1; D unresolved. Germline CDR1 LNHDA, CDR2 SQIVND (reference sequence). The V gene lost 7 bases and the J gene lost 4 bases, with 16 bases spanning the gap. The CDR3 contains 14 residues. The CDR3 nucleotides read TGTGCCAGTACTACTCTTTACCCCGGCACTGAAGCTTTCTTT. Protein sequence: CASTTLYPGTEAFF.

Points on this clone: Different DNA sequences within this sample yield the same CDR3. The CDR3 DNA sequence: TGTGCCAGCAGCGTAGAAGGGGACTATGGCTACACCTTC. This gives the protein CASSVEGDYGYTF. The chain uses TRBV9 and TRBJ1-2; D is possibly TRBD1 (5 bases). Trimming took off 0 bases at V and 3 bases at J, with 6 bases between the two ends. The germline CDR1 and CDR2 sequences are SGDLS and YYNGEE. This CDR3 has 13 residues.

The table lists this clone with a few counts. The chain couples TRBV7-3 to TRBJ2-5; 14 bases map to TRBD2. Germline CDR1 and CDR2: SGHTA and FQGTGA. The trim removed 5 bases at V and 2 bases at J, leaving 13 bases unmatched. This CDR3 region has 19 residues. CDR3 DNA sequence: TGTGCCAGCAGCCCCCGGGGACTAGCGGGGGCCCCGTGGCAAGAGACCCAGTACTTC. It specifies CASSPRGLAGAPWQETQYF.

The chain is built from TRBV3-1 (or the pseudogene TRBV3-2) and TRBJ2-2; TRBD1 agrees at 10 bases. CDR1 is LGHDT and CDR2 is YNNKEL in the germline V gene (reference sequence). V shed 6 bases, J shed 6 bases, and the junction held 7 bases outside the gene matches. This CDR3 region has 15 residues. CDR3 sequence reads: CASRGQGTRAGELFF. The CDR3 DNA follows: TGTGCCAGCAGGGGACAGGGGACGAGAGCCGGGGAGCTGTTTTTT.

This chain joins TRBV5-1 and TRBJ1-4, with TRBD1 as a possible D gene (5 bases). Trimming pared 4 bases from V and 4 bases from J, leaving 14 bases between. Germline CDR1 SGHRS, CDR2 YFSETQ. The CDR3 sequence is 15 residues long. This chain's CDR3 is CASSPRSGDNEKLFF. The CDR3 nucleotides are TGCGCCAGCAGCCCGCGCTCGGGGGATAATGAAAAACTGTTTTTT.